The clone carrying this TCR beta chain was seen more than once but under ten times. The source of the sample is a study of blood T cell repertoires in COVID-19. V lost 0 bases to trimming and J lost 12 bases, with 17 bases between them. CDR3 length: 14 amino acids. Germline V gives CDR1 MNHEY, CDR2 SVGAGI. The table came from immunoSEQ multiplex PCR; TCRdb's copy has only in-frame clones and leaves some out. The data hold about 190,000 clones, with more than 75% observed a single time. The rearrangement links TRBV6-5 to TRBJ1-1, with D perhaps matching TRBD1 (6 bases). The source material was peripheral blood. This sequence originates from a woman between 18 and 29 years old who had recovered from COVID-19. In nucleotides, the CDR3 is TGTGCCAGCAGTTACTCCACAGGGCTTCCCGTGACTTTCTTT. Amino acids: CASSYSTGLPVTFF.